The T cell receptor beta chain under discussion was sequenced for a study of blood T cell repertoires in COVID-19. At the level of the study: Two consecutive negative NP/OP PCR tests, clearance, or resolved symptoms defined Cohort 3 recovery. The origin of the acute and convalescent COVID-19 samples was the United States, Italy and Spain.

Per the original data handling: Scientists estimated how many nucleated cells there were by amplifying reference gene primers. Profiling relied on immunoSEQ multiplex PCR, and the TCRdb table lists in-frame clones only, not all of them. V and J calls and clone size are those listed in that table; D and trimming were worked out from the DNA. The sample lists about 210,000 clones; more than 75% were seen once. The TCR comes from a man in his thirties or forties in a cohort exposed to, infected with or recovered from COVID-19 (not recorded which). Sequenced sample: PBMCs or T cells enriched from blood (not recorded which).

CDR3: CASSIVGSGTEAFF. The CDR3 DNA reads TGTGCCAGTAGTATAGTAGGAAGCGGCACTGAAGCTTTCTTT. The chain employs TRBV19 and TRBJ1-1; D gene unclear. The CDR3 length is 14 residues. Germline assignment: CDR1 LNHDA and CDR2 SQIVND (reference sequence). V was pared by 1 base and J by 4 bases, with 10 bases between.